These T cell receptor beta chains were read from a single sample in a study of T-cell memory formation after mild COVID-19. TCRdb re-derived calls from the 5' RACE reads in MiXCR, one entry per CDR3 protein. The sample lists about 400,000 distinct CDR3 sequences, roughly 17% occurring once. Sequenced input: PBMCs or a T cell subset sorted from them (not recorded which). The receptor source for this set is a man younger than 35 who had mild COVID-19 (a few samples of this study predate the infection). Cell type and time point are not known. Each CDR3 is given with its conserved first and last residue. The D gene is left open where the match is weak. Clone sizes are given selectively: once, few, many, or a class where the clone is expanded.

cdr3_nt	cdr3_aa	j_call	d_call	clone_size	v_call
TGTGCCAGCAGCCCCGGGGGACAAGTGGCGCAGCAGTACTTC	CASSPGGQVAQQYF	TRBJ2-7	NA	many	TRBV5-8
TGTGCCAGCAGCGGTTCCCCCCGGTCGGGCCAAGAGACCCAGTACTTC	CASSGSPRSGQETQYF	TRBJ2-5	NA	few	TRBV7-6
TGTGCCAGCAGCTTATGGACTAGTCGAGAGACCCAGTACTTC	CASSLWTSRETQYF	TRBJ2-5	TRBD2	few	TRBV7-2
TGCGCCAGCAGCGACGGGGGAGGGACAGATACGCAGTATTTT	CASSDGGGTDTQYF	TRBJ2-3	TRBD2	few	TRBV5-1
TGTGCCAGCAGTGACTCAGTAGTTCTGTTTTTT	CASSDSVVLFF	TRBJ1-4	NA	few	TRBV2
TGTGCCAGCAGCTCTTACAGGGGGTCGACCCAGTACTTC	CASSSYRGSTQYF	TRBJ2-5	TRBD1	many	TRBV11-2
TGCAGCGCCGGAACGGCTGGGGGTGAGCAGTTCTTC	CSAGTAGGEQFF	TRBJ2-1	NA	NA	TRBV29-1
TGTGCCAGCAGTTTACGGCACACTGAAGCTTTCTTT	CASSLRHTEAFF	TRBJ1-1	NA	few	TRBV28
TGCGCCAGCAGCCAAGAACTAGCGGGGGGCACAGATACGCAGTATTTT	CASSQELAGGTDTQYF	TRBJ2-3	TRBD2	many	TRBV4-3
TGCAGCCCTCAGCGGCTAGCGGGGGTCGAGCAGTTCTTC	CSPQRLAGVEQFF	TRBJ2-1	TRBD2	few	TRBV29-1
TGTGCCAGCAGCTCCCGCAGTATTCAAGAGACCCAGTACTTC	CASSSRSIQETQYF	TRBJ2-5	NA	NA	TRBV7-2
TGTGCCAGCAGAGAGGGACAGGGAAACACCATATATTTT	CASREGQGNTIYF	TRBJ1-3	TRBD1	few	TRBV12-3/TRBV12-4
TGCAGTGCTAGAGATTTCGCTAGCGGGGGACCTAATACGCAGTATTTT	CSARDFASGGPNTQYF	TRBJ2-3	TRBD2	few	TRBV20-1
TGTGCCAGCAGCCGGGACAGGAACAATTCACCCCTCCACTTT	CASSRDRNNSPLHF	TRBJ1-6	TRBD1	few	TRBV14
TGCGCCAGCAGCCCGAACGACAGACGCAATCAGCCCCAGCATTTT	CASSPNDRRNQPQHF	TRBJ1-5	NA	NA	TRBV4-1
TGTGCCACCAGTCCCGCTAGCGGGGGGAGCTCCTACAATGAGCAGTTCTTC	CATSPASGGSSYNEQFF	TRBJ2-1	TRBD2	few	TRBV24-1
TGCGCCAGCAGCCAAGATCCGAGGGGGACGAGCTCCTACAATGAGCAGTTCTTC	CASSQDPRGTSSYNEQFF	TRBJ2-1	NA	NA	TRBV4-3
TGTGCCAGCAGTCACACCCCCAGGGATTCACCCCTCCACTTT	CASSHTPRDSPLHF	TRBJ1-6	NA	NA	TRBV6-2/TRBV6-3
TGCGCCAGCAGCGCGACAGCGGGGGGCCACACAGATACGCAGTATTTT	CASSATAGGHTDTQYF	TRBJ2-3	TRBD2	NA	TRBV5-1
TGTGCCAGCAGTTCTTGGGGGACTGGAAACACCATATATTTT	CASSSWGTGNTIYF	TRBJ1-3	NA	few	TRBV6-5
TGTGCCAGCAGTCGGGGCTATCTCGAAGCTAACTATGGCTACACCTTC	CASSRGYLEANYGYTF	TRBJ1-2	NA	many	TRBV7-2
TGTGCCAGCGGAAGAGCTAATCAGCACGGGGAGCTGTTTTTT	CASGRANQHGELFF	TRBJ2-2	NA	few	TRBV7-2
TGTGCCAGCAGCAGAAAGGGTGATCAGGTTCCCCATTACGAAAAACTGTTTTTT	CASSRKGDQVPHYEKLFF	TRBJ1-4	NA	NA	TRBV5-6
TGTGCCAGCAGCTTGTCTGCTAGCACCGGGGAGCTGTTTTTT	CASSLSASTGELFF	TRBJ2-2	NA	few	TRBV7-3
TGTGCCAGCAGTTTCTGGGGGGGGGAGCAGTACTTC	CASSFWGGEQYF	TRBJ2-7	TRBD2	NA	TRBV12-3/TRBV12-4
TGCAGTGCTAGAGATGGGGAGGCCACTGAAGCTTTCTTT	CSARDGEATEAFF	TRBJ1-1	NA	few	TRBV20-1
TGTGCCATCAGTGGGAATGAGGCTGGGAATCAGCCCCAGCATTTT	CAISGNEAGNQPQHF	TRBJ1-5	NA	few	TRBV10-3
TGTGCCAGCACCCCCGGGGCTACTAATGAAAAACTGTTTTTT	CASTPGATNEKLFF	TRBJ1-4	NA	few	TRBV7-9
TGCAGCGTTGACGGTCACTTGGGCGGCTATGGCTACACCTTC	CSVDGHLGGYGYTF	TRBJ1-2	NA	NA	TRBV29-1